Each of the 18 T cell receptor beta chains below was sequenced from the same sample in a study of CD8 T cells in ankylosing spondylitis. TCRdb ran MiXCR on the 5' RACE reads and lists one entry per CDR3 protein. Of 250,000 to 350,000 distinct CDR3 sequences listed, 15% to 25% were seen once; the top ten hold roughly 8.3%. Sequencing was carried out using blood, either unsorted or a sorted T cell fraction (not recorded which). The receptor set was obtained from a male donor with ankylosing spondylitis or in good health (not recorded which).

The chain uses TRBV25-1 and TRBJ1-3, with D possibly matching TRBD1 (6 bases). Trimming removed 5 bases at V and 0 bases at J, with 11 bases between. This CDR3 has 15 residues. Germline V gives CDR1 MGHDK, CDR2 SYGVNS. CDR3 sequence reads: CASSPLDSSGNTIYF. CDR3 coding DNA: TGTGCCAGCAGTCCCCTGGACAGCTCTGGAAACACCATATATTTT.

The chain recombines TRBV2 with TRBJ1-4; D is undetermined. Germline-derived CDR1 and CDR2 are SNHLY and FYNNEI. This CDR3 is built from 10 residues. The V end was cut by 10 bases, the J end by 10 bases, with 10 bases between. The CDR3 bases are TGTGCCACCCAAAGCGTAAAACTGTTTTTT. Translated: CATQSVKLFF.

In this sample, this clonotype turned up a few times. This rearrangement joins TRBV7-3 to TRBJ2-5; TRBD1 agrees at 7 bases. From germline, CDR1 is SGHTA and CDR2 FQGTGA. The CDR3 loop spans 13 amino acids. J gave up 3 bases and V 5 bases, and 3 bases lay outside the gene matches. In DNA form, the CDR3 reads TGTGCCAGCAGCCCGGGACAGAAAGAGACCCAGTACTTC. Protein product: CASSPGQKETQYF.

The CDR3 protein is CASSLEFGGDTEAFF. CDR3 sequence (DNA): TGCGCCAGCAGCTTGGAATTTGGGGGGGACACTGAAGCTTTCTTT. The J gene is TRBJ1-1, the V gene TRBV5-1, with a tentative D call TRBD1 (5 bases). Trimming shortened V by 0 bases and J by 3 bases, and 12 bases separated the two germline ends. Germline V gene data show CDR1 as SGHRS and CDR2 as YFSETQ. The CDR3 length is 15 residues.

V gene TRBV10-1 combines with J gene TRBJ2-1, with a tentative D call TRBD2 (6 bases). V gave up 0 bases and J gave up 9 bases, with 9 bases separating them. This CDR3 region has 13 residues. The germline V gene has CDR1 WNHNN and CDR2 SYGVQD (reference sequence). The CDR3: CASSESRRGEQFF. Here the CDR3 DNA reads TGCGCCAGCAGTGAGTCCAGGCGGGGTGAGCAGTTCTTC.

V and J are TRBV18 and TRBJ2-1; 7 positions agree with TRBD1. Per the germline V gene, CDR1 is KGHSH and CDR2 is LQKENI. The CDR3 spans 11 residues. The V and J ends lost 8 bases and 10 bases, in that order; junction bases with no gene match: 5. CDR3 sequence: CASRRQGEQFF. Here the CDR3 DNA reads TGTGCCAGCCGACGACAGGGCGAGCAGTTCTTC. The variable domain in full, completed from reference TRBV18 and TRBJ2-1, reads NAGVMQNPRHLVRRRGQEARLRCSPMKGHSHVYWYRQLPEEGLKFMVYLQKENIIDESGMPKERFSAEFPKEGPSILRIQQVVRGDSAAYFCASRRQGEQFFGPGTRLTVL.

This clonotype was counted many times. The chain employs TRBV20-1 and TRBJ2-3; 13 bases agree with TRBD2. V shed 3 bases and J 4 bases; nucleotides not matched to a gene: 10. This CDR3 comprises 17 residues. CDR1 is DFQATT and CDR2 is SNEGSKA in the germline V gene (reference sequence). The CDR3 DNA follows: TGCAGTGCTAGCTCTACGGGACTAGCGGGACCCCCAGATACGCAGTATTTT. Its translation: CSASSTGLAGPPDTQYF.

There are a few counts of this clonotype. The chain combines TRBV28 with TRBJ2-6; a possible D gene is TRBD2 (6 bases). Germline CDR1 is MDHEN and CDR2 is SYDVKM. This CDR3 is 15 amino acids long. Trimming took 5 bases from V and 2 from J, leaving 10 bases between them. The DNA of the CDR3 is TGTGCCAGCAGTAATAGGGAGGCTGGGGCCAACGTCCTGACTTTC. This encodes CASSNREAGANVLTF.

The J gene is TRBJ1-2, the V gene TRBV20-1; no reliable D call. V was shortened by 1 base and J by 1 base, with 7 bases between the two germline ends. The germline V gene has CDR1 DFQATT and CDR2 SNEGSKA (reference sequence). CDR3 length: 13 amino acids. This CDR3 reads CSARVVSNYGYTF. CDR3 nucleotide sequence: TGCAGTGCTAGAGTAGTTAGTAACTATGGCTACACCTTC.

This clonotype was detected many times. The genes are TRBV27 and TRBJ1-2; D gene unclear. The CDR3 extends over 13 amino acids. Per germline, CDR1 MNHEY and CDR2 SMNVEV (reference sequence). V was clipped by 0 bases and J by 3 bases, with 5 bases between them. The CDR3 DNA reads as TGTGCCAGCAGTTTATCAGGGTACTATGGCTACACCTTC. Amino acid sequence: CASSLSGYYGYTF.

The genes are TRBV7-9 and TRBJ2-4; D call uncertain. The CDR3 has 16 amino acids. V dropped 4 bases and J dropped 0 bases, with 13 bases sitting between them. Germline V gene sequence: CDR1 SEHNR, CDR2 FQNEAQ (reference sequence). CDR3 region: CASSSTTALAKNIQYF. In nucleotides, the CDR3 is TGTGCCAGCAGCTCTACCACTGCTCTAGCCAAAAACATTCAGTACTTC.

The rearrangement uses TRBV10-3 and TRBJ2-1; the D is unclear. This CDR3 spans 13 amino acids. Germline loops: CDR1 ENHRY, CDR2 SYGVKD. Trimming shortened V by 9 bases and J by 0 bases, and 9 bases separated the two germline ends. For the CDR3, the DNA is TGTGCCATTGGCATTCGCTCCTACAATGAGCAGTTCTTC. As protein: CAIGIRSYNEQFF.

The chain employs TRBV4-1 and TRBJ1-4; D possibly corresponds to TRBD1 (5 bases). Germline values: CDR1 MGHRA, CDR2 YSYEKL. The CDR3 contains 16 residues. Trimming pared 2 bases from V and 0 bases from J, leaving 10 bases between. This chain's CDR3 is CASSQTPTATNEKLFF. In DNA form, the CDR3 reads TGCGCCAGCAGCCAAACCCCGACAGCAACTAATGAAAAACTGTTTTTT.

This clonotype was counted only a few times. V and J are TRBV6-4 and TRBJ1-5; D gene uncertain. Looked up from germline, CDR1 is MRHNA and CDR2 is SNTAGT. This CDR3 has 18 amino acids. Trimming shortened V by 2 bases and J by 0 bases, and 17 bases separated the two germline ends. As DNA, the CDR3 is TGTGCCAGCAGTGACGAACTCCAGGCGCTATATAGCAATCAGCCCCAGCATTTT. This translates into CASSDELQALYSNQPQHF.

The chain carries TRBV19 and TRBJ2-3, with D tentatively TRBD1 (6 bases). The CDR3 extends over 14 amino acids. CDR1 LNHDA and CDR2 SQIVND come from the germline V gene (reference sequence). Trimming removed 5 bases at V and 2 bases at J, with 11 bases between. CDR3 in DNA: TGTGCCAGTAGTCCTTGGGGACACACAGATACGCAGTATTTT. Protein sequence: CASSPWGHTDTQYF. Filled out from reference TRBV19 and TRBJ2-3, the complete variable domain reads DGGITQSPKYLFRKEGQNVTLSCEQNLNHDAMYWYRQDPGQGLRLIYYSQIVNDFQKGDIAEGYSVSREKKESFPLTVTSAQKNPTAFYLCASSPWGHTDTQYFGPGTRLTVL.

The V gene is TRBV27, the J gene TRBJ2-1; D is possibly TRBD1 (5 bases). The germline V gene has CDR1 MNHEY and CDR2 SMNVEV (reference sequence). The V and J ends lost 2 bases and 8 bases respectively, with 13 bases between them. The length of the CDR3 is 14 residues. The CDR3 loop reads CASSLRLTGDEQFF. The DNA of the CDR3 is TGTGCCAGCAGTTTACGCCTAACAGGAGATGAGCAGTTCTTC.

In its sample, this clonotype was seen many times. The chain uses TRBV7-9 and TRBJ2-2; 7 positions agree with TRBD1. Germline trimming cut 6 bases from V and 1 base from J; bases unmatched to any gene: 5. The CDR3 has 15 amino acids. Germline loops: CDR1 SEHNR, CDR2 FQNEAQ (reference sequence). The CDR3 coding sequence is TGTGCCAGCAGACCCGGGACAGTGAACACCGGGGAGCTGTTTTTT. This encodes CASRPGTVNTGELFF.

The chain joins TRBV7-9 to TRBJ2-1; the D is unclear. V lost 2 bases, J lost 15 bases, and 14 bases lay in between. The CDR3 contains 12 residues. Germline CDR1 is SEHNR and CDR2 is FQNEAQ (reference sequence). The CDR3 coding sequence is TGTGCCAGCAGCTTAACTCCCATGGTGTGGTTCTTC. Translation gives CASSLTPMVWFF.